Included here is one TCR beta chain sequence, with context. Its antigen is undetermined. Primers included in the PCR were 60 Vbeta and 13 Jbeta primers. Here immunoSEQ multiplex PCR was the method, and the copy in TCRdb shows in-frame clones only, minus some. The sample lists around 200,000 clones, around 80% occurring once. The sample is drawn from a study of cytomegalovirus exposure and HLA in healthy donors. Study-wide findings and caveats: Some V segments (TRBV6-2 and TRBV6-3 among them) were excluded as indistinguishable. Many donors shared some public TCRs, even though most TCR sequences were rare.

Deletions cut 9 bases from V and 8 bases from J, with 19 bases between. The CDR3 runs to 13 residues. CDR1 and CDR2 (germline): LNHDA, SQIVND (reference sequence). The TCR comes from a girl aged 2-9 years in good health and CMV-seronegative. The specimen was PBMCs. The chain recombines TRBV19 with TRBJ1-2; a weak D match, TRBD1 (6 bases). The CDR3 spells CASPNTRGGGYTF. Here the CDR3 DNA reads TGTGCCAGCCCGAATACCAGGGGAGGGGGCTACACCTTC.